A single sample gave rise to the 6 T cell receptor beta chains below, sequenced in a study of low-dose radiotherapy and immunotherapy resistance in tumors. Primers targeting TRAV and TRBV primed first-strand cDNA, covering alpha and beta chains. A roughly 20-cycle PCR with a constant-region primer and V-primer adapter amplified TCRs. From the reads, TCRdb called clonotypes with MiXCR, one entry per CDR3 protein. The sample includes 9,800 or so distinct CDR3 sequences, around 75% seen only once; the top ten take 1.4%. These receptors were collected from a human donor with advanced metastatic prostate, ovarian, gallbladder or colorectal cancer (not recorded which). This table probably holds off-target reads from a library built for another chain.

This chain joins TRBV20-1 and TRBJ1-3, with 9 bases matching TRBD1. This CDR3 comprises 14 residues. CDR1 and CDR2 (germline): DFQATT, SNEGSKA (reference sequence). The chain's CDR3 is CSAMTGGKGNTIYF. DNA for the CDR3: TGCTCCGCTATGACAGGGGGTAAAGGAAACACCATATATTTT.

The gene calls are TRBV12-3 or TRBV12-4 and TRBJ2-5; D possibly corresponds to TRBD2 (6 bases). The CDR3 has 13 amino acids. The germline V and J ends were trimmed by 3 bases and 6 bases, with 11 bases remaining between them. Here the CDR3 DNA reads TGTGCCAGCAGTTTGGACGGGGGTCAGACCCAGTACTTC. This gives the protein CASSLDGGQTQYF.

V and J are TRBV5-5 and TRBJ2-7; the D gene is possibly TRBD2 (6 bases). The V end lost 1 base, the J end lost 6 bases, and 20 bases lay between the germline ends. The CDR3 consists of 16 residues. From germline, CDR1 is SGHKS and CDR2 YYEKEE (reference sequence). The CDR3 DNA reads as TGTGCCAGCAGCTTGCTCTGGGACTTTCAAGCGGGCGAGCAGTACTTC. It encodes CASSLLWDFQAGEQYF.

The V gene is TRBV10-3, the J gene TRBJ1-5; no clear D gene. Trimming took 4 bases from V and 7 from J, leaving 8 bases between them. CDR1 and CDR2 (germline): ENHRY, SYGVKD. The CDR3 consists of 12 residues. DNA of the CDR3: TGTGCCATCAGTGGACCGAAACAGCCCCAGCATTTT. Amino acid sequence: CAISGPKQPQHF.

Only a few counts were recorded for this clonotype. The CDR3 is CASNRRTYEQYF. The CDR3 nucleotides are TGTGCCAGCAACAGGCGAACCTACGAGCAGTACTTC. The chain carries TRBV28 and TRBJ2-7, with D perhaps TRBD1 (5 bases). The CDR3 extends over 12 amino acids. The germline V gene encodes CDR1 MDHEN and CDR2 SYDVKM. Trimming took off 7 bases at V and 2 bases at J, with 9 bases between the two ends.

The chain recombines TRBV28 with TRBJ2-7; 7 nucleotides match TRBD2. There are 13 residues in the CDR3. The germline CDR1 and CDR2 sequences are MDHEN and SYDVKM. The ends lost 6 bases at V and 12 bases at J; junction bases unmatched: 14. In DNA form, the CDR3 reads TGTGCCAGCAGCAACCAACGGCGGGAGTGCCTGTACTTC. This encodes CASSNQRRECLYF.